This TCR beta chain is from a study of blood T cell repertoires in COVID-19. Study-wide background: COVID-19 samples, acute and convalescent, were from the United States, Italy and Spain. PBMCs, B-cell-depleted T cells, or T cells provided the cDNA or gDNA that made up the material.

This clone was recorded at least ten times. In the study's own analysis: It was from reference gene primer amplification that nucleated cell counts were estimated. Profiling relied on immunoSEQ multiplex PCR, and the TCRdb table lists in-frame clones only, not all of them. The DNA gave D and trimming, while V, J and clone size come from that table. The sample has about 190,000 clones, over 80% seen once. This CDR3 contains 13 residues. V shed 0 bases and J shed 5 bases, with 8 bases lying between them. Germline V gene data show CDR1 as SGHTA and CDR2 as FQGTGA. Sequences were obtained from peripheral blood. This chain links TRBV7-3 with TRBJ2-7; TRBD2 is a possible D gene (5 bases). The sequence derives from a woman in her 30s with acute or convalescent COVID-19. The CDR3: CASSLTVGDEQYF. DNA of the CDR3: TGTGCCAGCAGCTTAACGGTCGGGGACGAGCAGTACTTC.